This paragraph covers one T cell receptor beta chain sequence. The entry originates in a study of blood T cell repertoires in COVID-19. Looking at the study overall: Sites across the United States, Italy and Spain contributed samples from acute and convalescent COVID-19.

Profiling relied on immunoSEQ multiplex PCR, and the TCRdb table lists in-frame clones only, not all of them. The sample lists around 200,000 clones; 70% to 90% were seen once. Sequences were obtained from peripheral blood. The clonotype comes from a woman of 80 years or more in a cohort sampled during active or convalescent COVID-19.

The CDR3 protein is CASSQVGGGEEAFF. The CDR3 nucleotides read TGCGCCAGCAGCCAAGTTGGAGGGGGCGAGGAAGCTTTCTTT. The V gene is TRBV4-1, the J gene TRBJ1-1; 7 bases line up with TRBD1. The CDR3 consists of 14 residues. The germline gives CDR1 MGHRA, CDR2 YSYEKL. Trimming at V came to 1 base and at J to 8 bases, leaving 7 bases not matched to a gene.